One and the same sample provided the 16 T cell receptor beta chains below, sequenced in a study of T-cell reconstitution after alpha-beta-depleted transplantation in children. During its preparation, the TCRbeta library received unique molecular identifiers. TCRdb re-called the PCR reads through MiXCR, storing one row per CDR3 protein. Of approximately 230,000 distinct CDR3 sequences in the sample, about 24% are singletons; the top ten hold about 4.8%. Here the sequenced sample was PBMCs, mostly from graft donor cells, taken 360 days after TCRalphabeta/CD19-depleted stem cell transplant. All receptors come from a female patient aged 2 to 10 who had a stem cell transplant for congenital amegakaryocytic thrombocytopenia, so the T cells may come from the graft donor.

The J gene is TRBJ2-7, the V gene TRBV2, with TRBD2 as a possible D gene (5 bases). Trimming cost V 3 bases and J 2 bases, with 14 bases left between them. The CDR3 is 15 amino acids. Germline V lookup: CDR1 SNHLY, CDR2 FYNNEI. The CDR3 reads CASSDRKRSTYEQYF. As DNA, the CDR3 is TGTGCCAGCAGTGACCGAAAGCGGAGCACCTACGAGCAGTACTTC.

This clonotype was seen a few times. The chain employs TRBV20-1 and TRBJ2-1; 10 bases agree with TRBD1. V lost 7 bases, J lost 5 bases, and 14 bases stayed unmatched. The length of the CDR3 is 16 residues. Germline loops: CDR1 DFQATT, CDR2 SNEGSKA (reference sequence). CDR3 nucleotide sequence: TGCAGTGTTGAGTCTCAGACAGGGGGCTTTGACAATGAGCAGTTCTTC. Its protein is CSVESQTGGFDNEQFF.

The rearrangement links TRBV28 to TRBJ1-1; D is ambiguous. The germline V and J ends were trimmed by 8 bases and 9 bases, with 13 bases remaining between them. CDR1 is MDHEN and CDR2 is SYDVKM in the germline V gene. The CDR3 is 11 amino acids. The CDR3 nucleotides are TGTGCCAGCCTATGGGAATTCCAAGCTTTCTTT. Translated, it gives CASLWEFQAFF. Full variable domain (missing parts from reference TRBV28 and TRBJ1-1): DVKVTQSSRYLVKRTGEKVFLECVQDMDHENMFWYRQDPGLGLRLIYFSYDVKMKEKGDIPEGYSVSREKKERFSLILESASTNQTSMYLCASLWEFQAFFGQGTRLTVV.

This clonotype was observed a few times. The chain recombines TRBV4-1 with TRBJ1-5; unclear D gene. Trimming pared 0 bases from V and 0 bases from J, leaving 9 bases between. Looked up from germline, CDR1 is MGHRA and CDR2 is YSYEKL. The CDR3 runs to 16 residues. The CDR3 protein is CASSQDLSYSNQPQHF. The CDR3 nucleotides are TGCGCCAGCAGCCAAGATCTTAGCTATAGCAATCAGCCCCAGCATTTT.

The table lists this clonotype with many counts. The chain combines TRBV7-8 with TRBJ1-5; 8 bases line up with TRBD1. Trimming cost V 6 bases and J 4 bases; bases outside gene matches: 8. This CDR3 contains 15 residues. CDR1 is SGHVS, CDR2 FQNEAQ, per germline. CDR3 nucleotide sequence: TGTGCCAGCAGTCCCGGACAGGGATGGAATCAGCCCCAGCATTTT. It specifies CASSPGQGWNQPQHF.

This clonotype was detected only a few times. The CDR3 DNA reads as TGTGCCAGCAGCGAGTCTCCGGGAGGGCTACCGAAGGGGGCCTATGGCTACACCTTC. Translation: CASSESPGGLPKGAYGYTF. The chain carries TRBV4-2 and TRBJ1-2; 7 bases map to TRBD1. The CDR3 loop spans 19 amino acids. V was pared by 5 bases and J by 4 bases, with 22 bases of the junction left unmatched. Germline V gives CDR1 LGHNA, CDR2 YNFKEQ.

V usage is TRBV7-2 and J usage is TRBJ2-3; TRBD2 is a possible D gene (6 bases). This CDR3 has 15 amino acids. Trimming shortened V by 8 bases and J by 1 base, and 16 bases separated the two germline ends. Germline V gene lookup returns CDR1 SGHTA and CDR2 FQGNSA. CDR3 sequence: CASSVSGPGTDTQYF. The CDR3 nucleotides are TGTGCCAGCTCAGTTAGCGGCCCGGGCACAGATACGCAGTATTTT. Together with reference TRBV7-2 and TRBJ2-3, the CDR3 gives the full variable domain: GAGVSQSPSNKVTEKGKDVELRCDPISGHTALYWYRQSLGQGLEFLIYFQGNSAPDKSGLPSDRFSAERTGGSVSTLTIQRTQQEDSAVYLCASSVSGPGTDTQYFGPGTRLTVL.

This clonotype was seen a handful of times. The rearrangement uses TRBV4-1 and TRBJ2-7; weak D call: TRBD1 (6 bases). The CDR3 sequence is 15 residues long. Per the germline V gene, CDR1 is MGHRA and CDR2 is YSYEKL. Trimming removed 0 bases from V and 1 base from J, with 10 bases in between. The CDR3 loop reads CASSQDTGRSYEQYF. As DNA, the CDR3 is TGCGCCAGCAGCCAAGATACAGGGAGATCCTACGAGCAGTACTTC.

V gene TRBV5-5 combines with J gene TRBJ2-1, with 9 bases lining up with TRBD1. This CDR3 region has 13 residues. Germline CDR1 reads SGHKS; CDR2 reads YYEKEE (reference sequence). With 4 bases clipped from V and 7 bases from J, the junction kept 3 bases outside the gene matches. The CDR3 region is CASSRTGENEQFF. CDR3 sequence (DNA): TGTGCCAGCAGCCGGACAGGGGAAAATGAGCAGTTCTTC.

The chain is built from TRBV12-3 or TRBV12-4 and TRBJ2-1, with TRBD2 matching 9 bases. J gave up 2 bases and V 5 bases, and 7 bases lay outside the gene matches. CDR3 size: 16 residues. This CDR3 is CASSKWGLAPYNEQFF. CDR3 coding DNA: TGTGCCAGCAGTAAATGGGGACTAGCCCCCTACAATGAGCAGTTCTTC.

In this sample, this clonotype turned up a few times. The chain has TRBV5-1 and TRBJ2-4, with D unclear. The V end lost 1 base, the J end lost 0 bases, and 20 bases lay between the germline ends. Germline V gene data show CDR1 as SGHRS and CDR2 as YFSETQ. The CDR3 totals 19 residues. CDR3 in amino acids: CASSLTPWVRSLAKNIQYF. CDR3 DNA: TGCGCCAGCAGCTTGACTCCGTGGGTTCGGAGCTTAGCCAAAAACATTCAGTACTTC.

The gene calls are TRBV3-1 and TRBJ2-7; 8 nucleotides align to TRBD1. The CDR3 loop spans 14 amino acids. J was trimmed by 2 bases and V by 3 bases; bases with no gene match: 3. Germline loops: CDR1 LGHDT, CDR2 YNNKEL (reference sequence). This CDR3 is CASSHRGRAYEQYF. The CDR3 region has the DNA TGTGCCAGCAGCCACAGGGGGCGCGCCTACGAGCAGTACTTC.

The chain has TRBV4-2 and TRBJ2-2; TRBD1 matches 7 bases. The V and J ends lost 0 bases and 4 bases, in that order; junction bases with no gene match: 11. The CDR3 has 18 amino acids. Looked up from germline, CDR1 is LGHNA and CDR2 is YNFKEQ. DNA of the CDR3: TGTGCCAGCAGCCAAGACCCACGACAGGGCATGGGCACCGGGGAGCTGTTTTTT. Residues: CASSQDPRQGMGTGELFF.

The rearrangement links TRBV12-3 or TRBV12-4 to TRBJ1-4; D perhaps matches TRBD1 (5 bases). The CDR3 has 15 residues. V lost 5 bases and J lost 9, with 19 bases in between. CDR3 region: CASSDPGRGRKKLFF. CDR3 in DNA: TGTGCCAGCAGTGACCCCGGACGGGGGAGAAAAAAACTGTTTTTT.

The chain uses TRBV25-1 and TRBJ2-4; 8 bases agree with TRBD1. CDR3 length equals 15 residues. Germline V gene lookup returns CDR1 MGHDK and CDR2 SYGVNS. V dropped 6 bases and J dropped 8; count of bases not matched to a gene: 12. In DNA form, the CDR3 reads TGTGCCAGCAGCCCAGCCGACAGGGGTACGGACATTCAGTACTTC. Its translation is CASSPADRGTDIQYF.

The V gene is TRBV20-1, the J gene TRBJ2-1; 9 positions match TRBD2. Germline V gene lookup returns CDR1 DFQATT and CDR2 SNEGSKA (reference sequence). V dropped 8 bases and J dropped 7; count of bases not matched to a gene: 12. The CDR3 loop spans 14 amino acids. This CDR3 reads CSPRGRAGGNEQFF. CDR3 in DNA: TGCAGTCCCAGAGGGCGAGCGGGAGGAAATGAGCAGTTCTTC.